The T cell receptor (beta chain) described here comes from a study of regulatory T cells in long-lasting Graves disease (TCRdb year 2021). For the study in its entirety: In the newly diagnosed Graves' disease group, patients had been taking antithyroid drugs for less than 3 months. The study was registered as a clinical trial and conducted in China. A total of 35 or so samples were covered by TCR sequencing, comprising some 13 persistent and around 20 newly diagnosed Graves' disease patients. This study used TCR sequencing and RNA sequencing of peripheral blood to compare persistent Graves' disease patients against newly diagnosed Graves' disease patients. Overall study outcomes, separate from this receptor: Persistent Graves' disease patients showed lower TCR Shannon entropy and fewer highly expanded clones than newly diagnosed patients, suggesting clonal expansion. As a limitation, the authors acknowledged that the small sample size may reduce accuracy. Peripheral blood alone was examined, since thyroid tissue, which constituted the primary lesion, could not be accessed. Only the TCR beta chain was sequenced and analyzed. A larger number of public clonotypes was shared among persistent patients (more than 2,500) than among newly diagnosed patients (roughly 980). TRBV28, TRBJ1-2 and TRBJ2-5 were preferentially used in persistent disease, while TRBV20-1 and TRBJ2-1 were favored in newly diagnosed disease.

This clonotype was detected ten times or more. Its antigen remains undetermined. The record has no base qualities; no much larger clone is one base away. Sample time point, as interpreted from the label and publication: newly diagnosed GD, antithyroid drugs for less than 3 months. RNA was extracted from PBMCs in TRIzol for both TCR sequencing and RNA sequencing. Graves' disease was diagnosed according to American Thyroid Association guidelines. The patients came from an endocrinology department in Xi'an, China. Each patient gave around 9 milliliters of peripheral blood, collected in an EDTA anticoagulant tube. Ficoll Paque Plus density gradient separation was used to isolate PBMCs, and no additional T cell sorting was done. An Agilent 2100 Bioanalyzer and agarose gel were used to assess RNA quality, and a NanoDrop 2000 was used to measure RNA concentration. Library creation used multiplex PCR. Sequencer: Illumina HiSeq 4000. CDR3 regions were amplified by Arm-PCR with iRepertoire HTBI primers to construct TCR beta libraries. Before sequencing, the PCR products underwent gel purification. The paper's processing steps were these. Gene usage analysis of CDR3 amino acid clonotypes used the approximately 56 TRBV and 14 TRBJ segments found across samples. Filtered high-quality paired reads were merged into contigs using COPE and FqMerger. BLAST was used to align contigs to the IMGT TRBV, TRBD and TRBJ reference genes, and CDR3 was defined following IMGT. Clonotypes above 0.1% frequency were classified as highly expanded clones. Shannon entropy served as the measure of repertoire diversity, while the Gini coefficient captured V-J evenness. Public clonotypes were defined as clonotypes shared by more than one individual. TCRdb reprocessing: public reads trimmed at Q25 with fastp, clones called with MiXCR, in-frame beta chains kept. Each CDR3 protein appears once, grouped with its most common genes and DNA. The authors' filters were not applied to this entry. Across this sample there are about 400,000 distinct CDR3 sequences, with 15% seen only once. The top ten constitute about 8.2% of the sample.

V is cut by 5 bases and J by 2 bases, and the space between the germline ends is 12 bases. The CDR3 runs 14 amino acids, cysteine and phenylalanine included. CDR3 DNA is the only sequence kept; it has 42 bases, read in frame from the first base. From the germline V gene, CDR1 is MNHNS and CDR2 is SASEGT. These same records also appear under a second study, on T cells in Graves' hyperthyroidism and ophthalmopathy. The second investigation adds: Graves' hyperthyroidism was defined as stable when no progression to ophthalmopathy occurred over 18 months of follow-up. Hyperthyroidism patients were newly diagnosed, with disease duration under 2 months, and aged 18 to 65 years. The study excluded patients with uncontrolled infections, other autoimmune diseases, pregnancy or lactation. Diagnoses relied on clinical symptoms, serum thyroxine and TRAb, thyroid ultrasound and orbital computed tomography. A first-round RT-PCR of the TCR CDR3 used the HTBI primer set with the Qiagen OneStep RT-PCR kit. Blood samples also contained most of the expanded thyroid clonotypes (frequency above 0.001), which suggests that blood repertoires may reflect thyroid immune responses. Ophthalmopathy was separated from stable hyperthyroidism by a 13 V-J signature model, with approximately 85% sensitivity and approximately 81% specificity obtained in cross-validation and 80%/75% obtained in testing. During validation, the model predicted progression to ophthalmopathy a median of around 6 months ahead of onset, with 60% to 71% sensitivity and about 75% specificity. To identify distinguishing TCR V-J signatures, a discovery cohort of 95 to 100 patients was used, comprising approximately 40 with Graves' ophthalmopathy and some 60 with stable Graves' hyperthyroidism. Prospective prediction of ophthalmopathy was tested in an independent validation cohort of about 19 hyperthyroidism patients and approximately 17 patients who later progressed to ophthalmopathy. The roughly 91 discovery patients were randomly split 7:3 into training and test sets. Thyroid tissue and blood T-cell repertoires from roughly 6 Graves' hyperthyroidism patients were also compared in the study. Once sampling was done, hyperthyroidism patients were given methimazole at a starting dose of 30 mg daily, whereas ophthalmopathy patients were given high-dose intravenous methylprednisolone. Libraries were constructed in a second round of multiplex PCR, after which size selection and purification were carried out. Paired-end sequencing of the libraries was performed with 100 bp reads on an Illumina HiSeq2000. SOAPnuke was used to process the raw data, removing reads that contained adapters or uncalled bases, had a mean Phred below 15, or lacked an exact match to the constant primer or identifier. High-quality paired reads were merged using COPE v1.2.5, and each unique nucleotide sequence was defined as a clonotype. Clonotypes were aligned to IMGT TRBV, TRBD and TRBJ reference segments using MiTCR v1.1. The analysis was restricted to V-J combinations with a frequency above 0.0001, which together covered around 99% of the repertoires. The TCS score was defined as the ratio of F50 (clonal expansion) to E x V (chaos), calculated using BLOSUM62-based TCRdist between CDR3 peptides within each V-J. Welch's t-statistics and random forest reduced several hundred V-J features to under 15, which were used in a naive Bayes classifier (R e1071). No statistical method was used to set the sample size in advance, and investigators knew the group allocation. According to the paper, TCR Vbeta CDR3 sequencing was carried out on roughly 130 peripheral blood samples, which came from fewer than 50 ophthalmopathy, around 75 hyperthyroidism and around 17 progressor patients.

The chain links TRBV6-1 with TRBJ2-5; TRBD2 is perhaps the D gene, given 6 matching bases. Here the sequenced sample was peripheral blood mononuclear cells (PBMCs), taken at new diagnosis, from a patient treated with antithyroid drugs. The receptor was isolated from a woman aged 40 to 55 with Graves disease. Donor details come from another sample of the same person, matched by shared clones. The CDR3 region reads CASSIRDLQETQYF. The sequence in DNA is TGTGCCAGCAGTATACGGGACTTACAAGAGACCCAGTACTTC.